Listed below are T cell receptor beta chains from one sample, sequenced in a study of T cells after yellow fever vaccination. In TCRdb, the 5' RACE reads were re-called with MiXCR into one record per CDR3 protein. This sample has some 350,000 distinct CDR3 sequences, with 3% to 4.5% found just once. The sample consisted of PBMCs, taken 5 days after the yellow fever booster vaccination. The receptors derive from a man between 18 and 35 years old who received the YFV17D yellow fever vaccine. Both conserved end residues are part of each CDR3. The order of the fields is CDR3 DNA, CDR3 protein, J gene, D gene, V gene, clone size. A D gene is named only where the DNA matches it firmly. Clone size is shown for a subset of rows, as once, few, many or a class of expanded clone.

cdr3_nt: TGTGCCAGCAGTGCCCTAAGGGATCAGCCCCAGCATTTT; cdr3_aa: CASSALRDQPQHF; j_call: TRBJ1-5; d_call: .; v_call: TRBV6-2/TRBV6-3; clone_size: .
cdr3_nt: TGCGCCAGCAGCTTGGCCACGACTAGCGGGGGTCTACACAATGAGCAGTTCTTC; cdr3_aa: CASSLATTSGGLHNEQFF; j_call: TRBJ2-1; d_call: TRBD2; v_call: TRBV5-1; clone_size: many
cdr3_nt: TGTGCCAGCAGTTTAGACAGGAGCAACGAGCAGTACTTC; cdr3_aa: CASSLDRSNEQYF; j_call: TRBJ2-7; d_call: .; v_call: TRBV6-5; clone_size: .
cdr3_nt: TGTGCCAGCACCCCCGGGACTCCCTCTGAAGCTTTCTTT; cdr3_aa: CASTPGTPSEAFF; j_call: TRBJ1-1; d_call: .; v_call: TRBV6-2/TRBV6-3; clone_size: .
cdr3_nt: TGTGCCTGGAGAGATTCCGGGACAGGGCCTTACGAGCAGTACTTC; cdr3_aa: CAWRDSGTGPYEQYF; j_call: TRBJ2-7; d_call: TRBD1; v_call: TRBV30; clone_size: .
cdr3_nt: TGTGCCAGCAGGGGACAGGCGAAATATGAAAAACTGTTTTTT; cdr3_aa: CASRGQAKYEKLFF; j_call: TRBJ1-4; d_call: TRBD1; v_call: TRBV6-6; clone_size: few
cdr3_nt: TGTGCCAGCAGTCCCATACAGGTCTACGAGCAGTACTTC; cdr3_aa: CASSPIQVYEQYF; j_call: TRBJ2-7; d_call: .; v_call: TRBV6-2/TRBV6-3; clone_size: few
cdr3_nt: TGTGCCAGTAGTCACCAGGGGGTCTCCTACGAGCAGTACTTC; cdr3_aa: CASSHQGVSYEQYF; j_call: TRBJ2-7; d_call: TRBD1; v_call: TRBV19; clone_size: .
cdr3_nt: TGTGCCAGCAGTTTGAGAGAGAACTCCTATAATTCACCCCTCCACTTT; cdr3_aa: CASSLRENSYNSPLHF; j_call: TRBJ1-6; d_call: .; v_call: TRBV27; clone_size: few
cdr3_nt: TGTGCCAGCAGCTTAACCTCCCCCGGGACAGGGGGCGATGAAAAACTGTTTTTT; cdr3_aa: CASSLTSPGTGGDEKLFF; j_call: TRBJ1-4; d_call: TRBD1; v_call: TRBV7-2; clone_size: many
cdr3_nt: TGTGCCAGCAGCTACCAGTATGGCTACACCTTC; cdr3_aa: CASSYQYGYTF; j_call: TRBJ1-2; d_call: .; v_call: TRBV2; clone_size: few
cdr3_nt: TGTGCCAGCAGCCAAGCGGGGGGGGCAGGGGTCAACACCGGGGAGCTGTTTTTT; cdr3_aa: CASSQAGGAGVNTGELFF; j_call: TRBJ2-2; d_call: TRBD2; v_call: TRBV4-2; clone_size: .
cdr3_nt: TGTGCCAGCAGCTTTATGGGATACAATGAGCAGTTCTTC; cdr3_aa: CASSFMGYNEQFF; j_call: TRBJ2-1; d_call: .; v_call: TRBV7-9; clone_size: many
cdr3_nt: TGCGCCAGCAGCCACCCTGGAGCGGGGGATTCAGATACGCAGTATTTT; cdr3_aa: CASSHPGAGDSDTQYF; j_call: TRBJ2-3; d_call: TRBD2; v_call: TRBV4-3; clone_size: .
cdr3_nt: TGTGCCAGCAGTGAAAAGACAGGGGGAAGGGAGCAGTACTTC; cdr3_aa: CASSEKTGGREQYF; j_call: TRBJ2-7; d_call: TRBD1; v_call: TRBV2; clone_size: few
cdr3_nt: TGTGCCAGCTCACCACCAGGGGCCGGGGTAGCCGGTAGGGGAGAGCAGTTCTTC; cdr3_aa: CASSPPGAGVAGRGEQFF; j_call: TRBJ2-1; d_call: .; v_call: TRBV18; clone_size: .
cdr3_nt: TGTGCCAGCAAACCGTTAGTCAGGGGGCATAGGGAGACCCAGTACTTC; cdr3_aa: CASKPLVRGHRETQYF; j_call: TRBJ2-5; d_call: TRBD1; v_call: TRBV6-2/TRBV6-3; clone_size: few
cdr3_nt: TGCGCCAGCAGCTTGTCCTGGACAGAATATGGCTACACCTTC; cdr3_aa: CASSLSWTEYGYTF; j_call: TRBJ1-2; d_call: .; v_call: TRBV5-1; clone_size: .
cdr3_nt: TGTGCCAGCAGCCCTCGACCTGGCGGTACGCAGTATTTT; cdr3_aa: CASSPRPGGTQYF; j_call: TRBJ2-3; d_call: .; v_call: TRBV7-3; clone_size: .
cdr3_nt: TGTGCCAGCAGCTTATCAACGGGGGCCTCCGAAGAGACCCAGTACTTC; cdr3_aa: CASSLSTGASEETQYF; j_call: TRBJ2-5; d_call: .; v_call: TRBV7-2; clone_size: many
cdr3_nt: TGTGCCAGCAGCCACGCACTAGCGGGGTCCTACAATGAGCAGTTCTTC; cdr3_aa: CASSHALAGSYNEQFF; j_call: TRBJ2-1; d_call: TRBD2; v_call: TRBV6-2/TRBV6-3; clone_size: few
cdr3_nt: TGTGCCAGCAGCCGGTCCCCGGGGGGGCAAGATACGCAGTATTTT; cdr3_aa: CASSRSPGGQDTQYF; j_call: TRBJ2-3; d_call: TRBD2; v_call: TRBV3-1; clone_size: many
cdr3_nt: TGCAGTGCTAGGAGGGGGTACAATGAGCAGTTCTTC; cdr3_aa: CSARRGYNEQFF; j_call: TRBJ2-1; d_call: .; v_call: TRBV20-1; clone_size: .
cdr3_nt: TGCAGCGTTGAACTAGCGGGGAACAATGAGCAGTTCTTC; cdr3_aa: CSVELAGNNEQFF; j_call: TRBJ2-1; d_call: TRBD2; v_call: TRBV29-1; clone_size: .
cdr3_nt: TGTGCCAGCAGGTTACAGGGGGACACTGAAGCTTTCTTT; cdr3_aa: CASRLQGDTEAFF; j_call: TRBJ1-1; d_call: TRBD1; v_call: TRBV7-2; clone_size: many
cdr3_nt: TGTGCCAGCAGCTCGTCTCCAGGGTGGCCCACAGATACGCAGTATTTT; cdr3_aa: CASSSSPGWPTDTQYF; j_call: TRBJ2-3; d_call: .; v_call: TRBV11-2; clone_size: many
cdr3_nt: TGTGCCAGCAGCTTAGAGCGAGGCCAAGAGACCCAGTACTTC; cdr3_aa: CASSLERGQETQYF; j_call: TRBJ2-5; d_call: .; v_call: TRBV11-2; clone_size: many
cdr3_nt: TGCAGTGCTAGAAAGAGAAGAGCGGGGCTCTACAATGAGCAGTTCTTC; cdr3_aa: CSARKRRAGLYNEQFF; j_call: TRBJ2-1; d_call: TRBD2; v_call: TRBV20-1; clone_size: many
cdr3_nt: TGTGCCACCGGGACAGGAAGCACCGGGGAGCTGTTTTTT; cdr3_aa: CATGTGSTGELFF; j_call: TRBJ2-2; d_call: TRBD1; v_call: TRBV6-1; clone_size: many
cdr3_nt: TGTGCCAGCAGCCCCCCTGGGGGTAGCATGAACACTGAAGCTTTCTTT; cdr3_aa: CASSPPGGSMNTEAFF; j_call: TRBJ1-1; d_call: .; v_call: TRBV7-8; clone_size: once
cdr3_nt: TGCGCCATAAGTCCCGGGACTACCTACGAGCAGTACTTC; cdr3_aa: CAISPGTTYEQYF; j_call: TRBJ2-7; d_call: TRBD2; v_call: TRBV10-2; clone_size: .
cdr3_nt: TGCAGTGCTAGGAGGGTGGGGCCACAAGAGACCCAGTACTTC; cdr3_aa: CSARRVGPQETQYF; j_call: TRBJ2-5; d_call: .; v_call: TRBV20-1; clone_size: few
cdr3_nt: TGTGCCAGCAGCCTAGATCCGGACGGAGCCACTGAAGCTTTCTTT; cdr3_aa: CASSLDPDGATEAFF; j_call: TRBJ1-1; d_call: .; v_call: TRBV5-4; clone_size: few
cdr3_nt: TGTGCCAGCGCCAAAGGCTATCTGACGGAGACCCAGTACTTC; cdr3_aa: CASAKGYLTETQYF; j_call: TRBJ2-5; d_call: .; v_call: TRBV25-1; clone_size: .
cdr3_nt: TGTGCCAGCAGGTTGGCGAGGGACTATGGCTACACCTTC; cdr3_aa: CASRLARDYGYTF; j_call: TRBJ1-2; d_call: .; v_call: TRBV3-1; clone_size: .
cdr3_nt: TGTGCCAGCAGCTTAGTCCGGGTGGCCAACAGGGGGGCGCCGGGGACAGATACGCAGTATTTT; cdr3_aa: CASSLVRVANRGAPGTDTQYF; j_call: TRBJ2-3; d_call: TRBD1; v_call: TRBV7-9; clone_size: .
cdr3_nt: TGTGCCAGCAGGGCAGGGAGGTTGAATGAAAAACTGTTTTTT; cdr3_aa: CASRAGRLNEKLFF; j_call: TRBJ1-4; d_call: .; v_call: TRBV25-1; clone_size: many
cdr3_nt: TGTGCCAGCAGCCAAGAGGGTCTGATCGGGGGAGGGAATTCACCCCTCCACTTT; cdr3_aa: CASSQEGLIGGGNSPLHF; j_call: TRBJ1-6; d_call: .; v_call: TRBV4-2; clone_size: many
cdr3_nt: TGTGCCAGCAGCTTAGTTAGGGGGACTGAAGCTTTCTTT; cdr3_aa: CASSLVRGTEAFF; j_call: TRBJ1-1; d_call: .; v_call: TRBV7-2; clone_size: many
cdr3_nt: TGTGCCAGCAACGAGGGGTTCACTGAAGCTTTCTTT; cdr3_aa: CASNEGFTEAFF; j_call: TRBJ1-1; d_call: .; v_call: TRBV7-2; clone_size: many